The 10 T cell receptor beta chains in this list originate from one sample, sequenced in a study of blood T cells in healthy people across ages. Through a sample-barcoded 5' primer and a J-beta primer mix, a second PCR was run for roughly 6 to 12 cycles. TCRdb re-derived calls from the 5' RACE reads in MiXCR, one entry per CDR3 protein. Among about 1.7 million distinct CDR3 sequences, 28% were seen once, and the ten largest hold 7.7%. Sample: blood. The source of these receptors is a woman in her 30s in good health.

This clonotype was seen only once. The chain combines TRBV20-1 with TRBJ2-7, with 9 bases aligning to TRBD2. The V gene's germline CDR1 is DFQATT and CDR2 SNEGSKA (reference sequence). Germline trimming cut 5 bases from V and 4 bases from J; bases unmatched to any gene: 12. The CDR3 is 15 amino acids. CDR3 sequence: CSAGPNSGSRYEQYF. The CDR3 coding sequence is TGCAGTGCTGGACCGAATAGCGGGAGTAGATACGAGCAGTACTTC.

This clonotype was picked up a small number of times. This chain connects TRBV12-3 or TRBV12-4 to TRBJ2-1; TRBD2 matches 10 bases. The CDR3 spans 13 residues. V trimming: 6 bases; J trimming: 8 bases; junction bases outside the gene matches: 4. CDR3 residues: CASSSSGSYEQFF. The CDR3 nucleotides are TGTGCCAGCAGCTCTAGCGGGAGTTATGAGCAGTTCTTC.

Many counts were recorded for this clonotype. The CDR3 protein is CASSDIPGSSYEQYF. The CDR3 DNA is TGTGCCAGCAGTGACATCCCCGGGAGCTCCTACGAGCAGTACTTC. The J gene is TRBJ2-7, the V gene TRBV6-1; perhaps TRBD2 as D (6 bases). This CDR3 spans 15 amino acids. V was shortened by 3 bases and J by 0 bases, with 12 bases between the two germline ends. CDR1 is MNHNS and CDR2 is SASEGT in the germline V gene.

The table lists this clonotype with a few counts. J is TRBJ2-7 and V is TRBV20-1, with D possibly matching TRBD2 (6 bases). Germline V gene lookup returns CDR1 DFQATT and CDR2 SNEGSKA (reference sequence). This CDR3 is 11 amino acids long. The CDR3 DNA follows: TGCAGGGCGATGGCGGGATACGAGCAGTACTTC. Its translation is CRAMAGYEQYF.

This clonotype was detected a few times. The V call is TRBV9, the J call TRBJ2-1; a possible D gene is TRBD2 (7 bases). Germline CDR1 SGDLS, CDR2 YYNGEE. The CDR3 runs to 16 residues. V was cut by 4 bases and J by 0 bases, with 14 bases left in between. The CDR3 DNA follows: TGTGCCAGCAGCCCAGGGGACTACCGCTCCTACAATGAGCAGTTCTTC. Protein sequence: CASSPGDYRSYNEQFF.

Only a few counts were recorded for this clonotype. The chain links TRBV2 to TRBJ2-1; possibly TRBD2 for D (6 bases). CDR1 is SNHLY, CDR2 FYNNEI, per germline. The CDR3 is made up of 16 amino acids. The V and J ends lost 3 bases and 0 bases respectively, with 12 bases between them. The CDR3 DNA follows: TGTGCCAGCAGTGACCCGGGACTCAACTCCTACAATGAGCAGTTCTTC. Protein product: CASSDPGLNSYNEQFF.

CDR3 loop: CASSLVLGSGRGGNEQFF. DNA for the CDR3: TGTGCCAGCAGCTTGGTCCTCGGTAGCGGGAGGGGGGGAAATGAGCAGTTCTTC. This rearrangement joins TRBV5-5 to TRBJ2-1; 11 bases are shared with TRBD2. The V and J ends lost 0 bases and 7 bases, in that order; junction bases with no gene match: 12. CDR1 is SGHKS and CDR2 is YYEKEE in the germline V gene (reference sequence). The CDR3 has 18 residues. The full variable domain, in which reference TRBV5-5 and TRBJ2-1 provide the parts outside the CDR3, is DAGVTQSPTHLIKTRGQQVTLRCSPISGHKSVSWYQQVLGQGPQFIFQYYEKEERGRGNFPDRFSARQFPNYSSELNVNALLLGDSALYLCASSLVLGSGRGGNEQFFGPGTRLTVL.

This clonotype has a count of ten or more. CDR3 sequence reads: CASSLGPTVPISEQYF. The CDR3 DNA follows: TGCGCCAGCAGCTTGGGGCCGACAGTCCCAATCTCCGAGCAGTACTTC. The V call is TRBV5-1, the J call TRBJ2-7, with D tentatively TRBD1 (5 bases). The CDR3 spans 16 residues. V lost 0 bases and J lost 6, with 19 bases in between. Germline CDR1 and CDR2: SGHRS and YFSETQ.

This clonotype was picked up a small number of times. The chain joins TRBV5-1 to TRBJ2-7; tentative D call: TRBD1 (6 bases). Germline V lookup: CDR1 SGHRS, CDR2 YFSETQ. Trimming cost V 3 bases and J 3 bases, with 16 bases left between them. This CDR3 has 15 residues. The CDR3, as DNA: TGCGCCAGCAGCTCGTTACAGGGTCGGGGCTACGAGCAGTACTTC. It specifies CASSSLQGRGYEQYF. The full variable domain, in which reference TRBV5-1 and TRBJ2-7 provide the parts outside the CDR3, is KAGVTQTPRYLIKTRGQQVTLSCSPISGHRSVSWYQQTPGQGLQFLFEYFSETQRNKGNFPGRFSGRQFSNSRSEMNVSTLELGDSALYLCASSSLQGRGYEQYFGPGTRLTVT.

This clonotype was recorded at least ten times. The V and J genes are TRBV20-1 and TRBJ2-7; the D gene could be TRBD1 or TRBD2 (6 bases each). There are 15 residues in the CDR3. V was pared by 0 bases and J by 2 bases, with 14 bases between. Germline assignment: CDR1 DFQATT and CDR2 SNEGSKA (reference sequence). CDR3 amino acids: CSARDQEGGPYEQYF. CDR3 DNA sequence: TGCAGTGCTAGAGATCAGGAGGGGGGCCCCTACGAGCAGTACTTC.